This T cell receptor beta chain was documented in a study of shared clonotypes between healthy human individuals. Concerning this clone itself: Its antigen is undetermined.

There were only Caucasian adults among the donors, and all lived in Nashville, Tennessee. Every subset had its genomic DNA shared out evenly among several immunoSEQ plates. Using immunoSEQ multiplex PCR, the repertoire was profiled, and TCRdb retains in-frame clones only, with some absent. The sample lists 300,000 to 350,000 clones, over 70% occurring once. Study results and caveats: Estimated richness was generally greater in naive than memory subsets. Non-shared clonotypes showed lower generation probabilities than clonotypes common to all four donors.

The specimen sequenced was memory CD4+ T cells sorted from blood. Subset here: CD45RA-negative fraction. The source is a man aged 25-45 years in good health.

CDR3 coding DNA: TGCGCCAGCAGCCTGGACAGGAGGCAAGAGACCCAGTACTTC. Protein: CASSLDRRQETQYF. The chain couples TRBV5-1 to TRBJ2-5, with 7 bases matching TRBD1. J was trimmed by 2 bases and V by 4 bases; bases with no gene match: 5. This CDR3 spans 14 amino acids. Germline assignment: CDR1 SGHRS and CDR2 YFSETQ.